The clone carrying this TCR beta chain was seen once. Its antigen is unknown. A clone one base away is much larger, so this may be a read error. The CDR3 does not end in the conserved phenylalanine or tryptophan, so this is likely a read error. This sample is drawn from a study of T cells in Graves' hyperthyroidism and ophthalmopathy. Findings and limits, study-wide: Most clonotypes that expanded in the thyroid above 0.001 also showed up in blood.

Patients aged 18 to 65 with hyperthyroidism were newly diagnosed, with duration under 2 months. Any symptoms of ophthalmopathy came after the first hyperthyroidism diagnosis, from which the blood sample dates. PBMCs were collected from a 10 ml volume of fresh peripheral blood. V was trimmed by 2 bases and J by 4 bases, leaving 14 bases between them. There are 16 residues in the CDR3. The germline gives CDR1 MDHEN, CDR2 SYDVKM. Amplification of TCR beta CDR3 regions used RNA as the template. HTBI primers were the set used in a first-round RT-PCR of the TCR CDR3. From the multiplex PCR reads, TCRdb called clonotypes with MiXCR, one entry per CDR3 protein. The data show 300,000 to 450,000 distinct CDR3 sequences, around 16% seen once.

The sequenced sample consisted of blood. This receptor was obtained from a woman aged 18-29 years with Graves' hyperthyroidism that later progressed to Graves' ophthalmopathy. The chain combines TRBV28 with TRBJ2-2, with a tentative D call TRBD1 (5 bases). CDR3 DNA: TGTGCCAGCAGTTTAAGAGGCAGGGTGGGCACCGGGGAGCTGTTTATT. Translating gives CASSLRGRVGTGELFI.